This TCR beta chain derives from a study of blood T cell repertoires in COVID-19. Study details: Acute and convalescent COVID-19 specimens originated in the United States, Italy and Spain. In each case, the material was cDNA or gDNA derived from T cells, B-cell-depleted T cells, or PBMCs.

Original methodology: For nucleated cells, counts were estimated from reference gene primer amplification. Sequenced by immunoSEQ multiplex PCR; TCRdb stores in-frame clones only, minus some. V and J calls plus clone size are reproduced from that table; the DNA served to infer D and trimming. This table has 200,000 or so clones, under 85% appearing once. In germline, CDR1 is SGHTA, CDR2 FQGNSA. Trimming took 5 bases from V and 2 from J; bases not matched to a gene: 10. This CDR3 contains 16 residues. The TCR comes from a man aged 60-69 years with active or convalescent COVID-19. This chain uses TRBV7-2 with TRBJ2-3; 7 positions match TRBD2. Input material: peripheral blood. CDR3 region: CASSPGGGGHTDTQYF. The CDR3 region has the DNA TGTGCCAGCAGCCCTGGGGGGGGAGGACACACAGATACGCAGTATTTT.